This T cell receptor beta chain was captured in a study of shared clonotypes between healthy human individuals. Study findings and constraints: Among donors, the sharing of clonotypes was expected to be influenced by sequencing depth.

Generated by immunoSEQ multiplex PCR, the TCRdb table keeps only in-frame clones and is missing some. Altogether 2 million or so clones are present, approximately 95% being singletons, with the ten largest covering 0.9% to 1.4%. In regard to this clone: Its target is unknown.

Naive-designated CD8 cells lacked CD45RO, were positively enriched for CCR7, and omitted terminally differentiated effector memory CD45RA+ cells. Adults of Caucasian background living in Nashville, Tennessee made up all donors. V was trimmed by 2 bases and J by 2 bases, leaving 12 bases between them. Germline V gene data show CDR1 as MNHEY and CDR2 as SVGAGI. The CDR3 sequence is 15 residues long. The TCR sequence derives from a man aged 18 to 29 in good health. The V and J genes are TRBV6-5 and TRBJ1-1; D is uncertain. Sequences were obtained from naive CD8+ T cells sorted from blood. The CDR3 region has the DNA TGTGCCAGCAGTTACAAGATGGAGGGTAACACTGAAGCTTTCTTT. Its protein is CASSYKMEGNTEAFF.